These 3 T cell receptor beta chains were sequenced from one sample in a study of blood T cells in healthy people across ages. It was with a sample-barcoded 5' primer and a J-beta primer mix that a second PCR of about 7 to 12 cycles was run. TCRdb passed the 5' RACE reads through MiXCR, listing each CDR3 protein once. Here the sample spans approximately 880,000 distinct CDR3 sequences, around 48% being singletons. The sequencing sample was made of blood. All receptors come from a young man in good health.

The genes are TRBV12-3 or TRBV12-4 and TRBJ2-3, with 8 positions matching TRBD1. The J segment lost 1 base and the V segment lost 6 bases, leaving 6 bases of the junction unmatched. This CDR3 spans 15 amino acids. CDR3 coding DNA: TGTGCCAGCAGGTACGACAGGGGAGGCACAGATACGCAGTATTTT. As protein: CASRYDRGGTDTQYF.

The chain combines TRBV20-1 with TRBJ2-1; possibly TRBD2 for D (7 bases). The CDR3 is made up of 14 amino acids. CDR1 and CDR2 (germline): DFQATT, SNEGSKA (reference sequence). The ends were cut back, 6 bases at V and 7 bases at J, with 19 bases in the middle. The DNA of the CDR3 is TGCAGTGCCCACGGGGGGAGGGGGGTGAATGAGCAGTTCTTC. Residues: CSAHGGRGVNEQFF.

This clonotype was counted ten times or more. This chain's CDR3 is CATLADYGYTF. For the CDR3, the DNA is TGTGCCACCCTGGCGGACTATGGCTACACCTTC. The V and J genes are TRBV6-1 and TRBJ1-2; D is ambiguous. Germline V gene data show CDR1 as MNHNS and CDR2 as SASEGT. The CDR3 is 11 amino acids. V lost 10 bases and J 3 bases, leaving 9 bases between the germline ends.